This TCR beta chain was captured in a study of memory CD4+ T cells and cytomegalovirus serostatus. Note on this clone: Its antigen remains unidentified.

Single viable CD3+CD4+CD8-CD45RO+ cells were sorted as the memory CD4+ T cells. CMV serostatus came from serum IgG against pp150, pp28, p38, p52. Study-wide results and limits: Each of approximately 70 CMV-associated TCRbeta sequences occurred in one to five individuals.

This CDR3 contains 15 residues. Germline V lookup: CDR1 SGHTS, CDR2 YDEGEE. V was cut by 4 bases and J by 10 bases, with 18 bases left in between. Original processing notes: After removing out-of-frame reads, around 2,000,000 distinct TCRbeta sequences remained. Only in-frame clones appear in the TCRdb table, and some are missing; sequencing was by immunoSEQ multiplex PCR. Clone size and V and J calls were adopted from that table, with D and trimming inferred from the DNA. The table has 45,000 to 65,000 clones, 80% seen once. The origin of this receptor is an adult in good health and CMV-seropositive. Material: memory CD4+ T cells from blood. The rearrangement links TRBV5-8 to TRBJ2-6; weak D call: TRBD2 (5 bases). Written as DNA, the CDR3 is TGTGCCAGCAGCCTTGAGGGATTTGTGCTGAACGTCCTGACTTTC. Its protein is CASSLEGFVLNVLTF.